This T cell receptor (beta chain) appears in the sequencing data of a study of radiation and T cells in renal cell carcinoma. As regards this clone: Its specificity is unknown.

Produced via immunoSEQ multiplex PCR; TCRdb's table is partial and in-frame only. The data show around 180,000 clones, 88% seen once. As for time point: blood 4 weeks post-SBRT, at nephrectomy. The treatment: 15 Gy SBRT to primary tumor, nephrectomy 4 weeks later. Nephrectomy followed 15 Gy stereotactic body radiation by 4 weeks. Blood was sampled at baseline, 2 weeks and 4 weeks after SBRT. This renal cell carcinoma was of the clear cell type. The study's findings and limits: From baseline, blood top tumor clonotypes peaked at 2 weeks post-radiation.

Sequences were derived from blood, sampled from a patient whose treatment included radiotherapy and nephrectomy. The origin of this receptor is a woman between 45 and 65 years old with renal cell carcinoma.

For the CDR3, the DNA is TGTGCCAGTAGTCGCTTTTGGACTAGCGGGGTTAGCACAGATACGCAGTATTTT. Protein sequence: CASSRFWTSGVSTDTQYF. V is TRBV19 and J is TRBJ2-3, with 12 positions matching TRBD2. The CDR3 loop spans 18 amino acids. Germline CDR1 LNHDA, CDR2 SQIVND (reference sequence). The junction had 9 bases not matched to a gene; V was cut back by 5 bases and J by 0 bases.